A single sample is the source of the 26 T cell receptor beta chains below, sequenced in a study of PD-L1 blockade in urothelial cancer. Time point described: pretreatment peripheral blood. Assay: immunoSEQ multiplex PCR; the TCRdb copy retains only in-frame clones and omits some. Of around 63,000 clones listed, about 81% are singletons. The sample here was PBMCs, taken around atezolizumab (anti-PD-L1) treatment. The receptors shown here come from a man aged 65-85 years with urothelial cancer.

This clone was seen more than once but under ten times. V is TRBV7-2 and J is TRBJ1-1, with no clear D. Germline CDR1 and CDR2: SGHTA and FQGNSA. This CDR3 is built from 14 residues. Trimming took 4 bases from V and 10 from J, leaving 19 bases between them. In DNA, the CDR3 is TGTGCCAGCAGCTCCCGACGGATGTCGGCGGTAGCTTTCTTT. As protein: CASSSRRMSAVAFF.

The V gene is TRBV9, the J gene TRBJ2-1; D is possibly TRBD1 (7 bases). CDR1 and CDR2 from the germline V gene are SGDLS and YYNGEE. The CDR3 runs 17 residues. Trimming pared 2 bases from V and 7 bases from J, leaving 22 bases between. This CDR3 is CASSVGGQQTIWNEQFF. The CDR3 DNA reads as TGTGCCAGCAGCGTCGGGGGACAGCAAACAATTTGGAATGAGCAGTTCTTC.

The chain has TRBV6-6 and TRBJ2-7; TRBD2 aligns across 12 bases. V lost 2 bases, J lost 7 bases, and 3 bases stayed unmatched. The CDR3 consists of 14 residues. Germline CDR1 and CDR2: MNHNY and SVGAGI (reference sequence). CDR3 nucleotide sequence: TGTGCCAGCAGTTACACCGGACTAGCGGGAGAGCAGTACTTC. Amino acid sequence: CASSYTGLAGEQYF.

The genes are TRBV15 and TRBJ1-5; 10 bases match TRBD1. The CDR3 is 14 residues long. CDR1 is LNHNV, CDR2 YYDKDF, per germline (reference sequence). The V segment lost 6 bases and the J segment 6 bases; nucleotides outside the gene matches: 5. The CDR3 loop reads CATSNRDRGQPQHF. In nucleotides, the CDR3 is TGTGCCACCAGTAACCGGGACAGGGGTCAGCCCCAGCATTTT.

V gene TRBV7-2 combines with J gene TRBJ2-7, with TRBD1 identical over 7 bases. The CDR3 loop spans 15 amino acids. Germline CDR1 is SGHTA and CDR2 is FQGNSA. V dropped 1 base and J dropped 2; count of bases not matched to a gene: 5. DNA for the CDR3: TGTGCCAGCAGCTTAGGGGTGACAGGGCCCTACGAGCAGTACTTC. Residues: CASSLGVTGPYEQYF.

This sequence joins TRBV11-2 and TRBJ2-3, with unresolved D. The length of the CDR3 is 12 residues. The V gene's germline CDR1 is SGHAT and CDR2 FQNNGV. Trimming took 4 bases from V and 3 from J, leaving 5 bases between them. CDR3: CASSSRTDTQYF. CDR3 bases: TGTGCCAGCAGCTCTAGAACAGATACGCAGTATTTT.

CDR3 DNA sequence: TGCAGCGTTGTAATATCTCAGGGCTACGAGCAGTACTTC. Protein sequence: CSVVISQGYEQYF. The gene calls are TRBV29-1 and TRBJ2-7; TRBD1 might be the D (5 bases). From germline, CDR1 is SQVTM and CDR2 ANQGSEA. The germline V and J ends were trimmed by 4 bases and 3 bases, with 13 bases remaining between them. The CDR3 length is 13 residues.

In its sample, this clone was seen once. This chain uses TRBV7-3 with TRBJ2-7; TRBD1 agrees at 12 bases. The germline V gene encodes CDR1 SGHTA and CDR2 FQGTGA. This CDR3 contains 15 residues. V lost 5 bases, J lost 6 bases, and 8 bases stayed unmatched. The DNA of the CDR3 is TGTGCCAGCAGCGCGGGACAGGGGGCAATTGGCGAGCAGTACTTC. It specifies CASSAGQGAIGEQYF.

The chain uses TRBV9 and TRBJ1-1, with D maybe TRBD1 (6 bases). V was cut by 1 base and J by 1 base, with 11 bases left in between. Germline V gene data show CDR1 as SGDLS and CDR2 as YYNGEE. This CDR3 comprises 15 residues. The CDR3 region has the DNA TGTGCCAGCAGCGTAAGGGACATCCGGAACACTGAAGCTTTCTTT. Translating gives CASSVRDIRNTEAFF.

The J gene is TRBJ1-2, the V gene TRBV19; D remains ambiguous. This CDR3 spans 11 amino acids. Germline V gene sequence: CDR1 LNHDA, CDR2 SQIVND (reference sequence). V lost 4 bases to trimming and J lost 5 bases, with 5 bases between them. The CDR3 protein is CASSTLYGYTF. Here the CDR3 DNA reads TGTGCCAGTAGTACCTTATATGGCTACACCTTC.

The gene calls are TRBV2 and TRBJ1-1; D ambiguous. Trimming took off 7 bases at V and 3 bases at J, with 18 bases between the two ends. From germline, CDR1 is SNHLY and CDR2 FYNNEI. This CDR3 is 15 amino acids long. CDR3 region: CASIELVAGDTEAFF. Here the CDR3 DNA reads TGTGCCAGCATTGAGTTAGTGGCCGGGGACACTGAAGCTTTCTTT.

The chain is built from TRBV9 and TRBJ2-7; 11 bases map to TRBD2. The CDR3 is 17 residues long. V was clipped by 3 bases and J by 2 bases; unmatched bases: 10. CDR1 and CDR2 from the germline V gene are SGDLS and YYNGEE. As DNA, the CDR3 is TGTGCCAGCAGCGAAGACGCAGGACTAGCGGGTCCCTACGAGCAGTACTTC. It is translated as CASSEDAGLAGPYEQYF.

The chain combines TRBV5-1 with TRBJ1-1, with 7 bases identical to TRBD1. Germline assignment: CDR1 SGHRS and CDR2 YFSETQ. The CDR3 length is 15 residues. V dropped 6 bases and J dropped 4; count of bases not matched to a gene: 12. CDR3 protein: CASTERPGDSTEAFF. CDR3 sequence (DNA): TGCGCCAGCACTGAACGGCCAGGGGACAGCACTGAAGCTTTCTTT. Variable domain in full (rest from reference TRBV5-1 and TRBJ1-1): KAGVTQTPRYLIKTRGQQVTLSCSPISGHRSVSWYQQTPGQGLQFLFEYFSETQRNKGNFPGRFSGRQFSNSRSEMNVSTLELGDSALYLCASTERPGDSTEAFFGQGTRLTVV.

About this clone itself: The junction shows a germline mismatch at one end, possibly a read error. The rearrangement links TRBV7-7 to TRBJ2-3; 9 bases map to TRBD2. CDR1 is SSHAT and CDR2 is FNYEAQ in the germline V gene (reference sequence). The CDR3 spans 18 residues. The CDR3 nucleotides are TGTGCTAGCAGCTTCGGTCGGGGGAGGACTAGCGCCACAGATACGCAGTATTTT. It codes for CASSFGRGRTSATDTQYF.

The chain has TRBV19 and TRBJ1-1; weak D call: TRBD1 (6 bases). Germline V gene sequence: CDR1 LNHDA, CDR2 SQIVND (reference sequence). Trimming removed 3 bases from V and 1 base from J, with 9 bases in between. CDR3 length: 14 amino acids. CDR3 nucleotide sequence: TGTGCCAGTAGTATCCCGGACAGGAACACTGAAGCTTTCTTT. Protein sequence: CASSIPDRNTEAFF. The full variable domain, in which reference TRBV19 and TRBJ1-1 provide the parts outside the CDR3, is DGGITQSPKYLFRKEGQNVTLSCEQNLNHDAMYWYRQDPGQGLRLIYYSQIVNDFQKGDIAEGYSVSREKKESFPLTVTSAQKNPTAFYLCASSIPDRNTEAFFGQGTRLTVV.

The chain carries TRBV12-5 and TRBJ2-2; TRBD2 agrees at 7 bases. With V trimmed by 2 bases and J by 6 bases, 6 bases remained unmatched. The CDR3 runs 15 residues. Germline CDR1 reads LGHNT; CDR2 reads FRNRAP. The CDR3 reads CASGLPRGDSGELFF. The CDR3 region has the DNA TGTGCTAGTGGTTTGCCACGGGGGGACTCCGGGGAGCTGTTTTTT.

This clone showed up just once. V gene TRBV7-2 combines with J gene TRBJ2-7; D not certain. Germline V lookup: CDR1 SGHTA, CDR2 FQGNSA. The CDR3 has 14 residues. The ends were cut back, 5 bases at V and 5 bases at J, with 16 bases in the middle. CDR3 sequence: CASSPTPQANEQYF. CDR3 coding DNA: TGTGCCAGCAGCCCCACACCTCAGGCCAACGAGCAGTACTTC.

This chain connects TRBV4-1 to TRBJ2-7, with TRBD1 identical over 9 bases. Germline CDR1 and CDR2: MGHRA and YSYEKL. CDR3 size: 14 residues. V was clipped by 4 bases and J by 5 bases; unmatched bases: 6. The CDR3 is CASSPGQGFNEQYF. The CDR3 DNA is TGCGCCAGCAGCCCCGGACAGGGGTTTAACGAGCAGTACTTC.

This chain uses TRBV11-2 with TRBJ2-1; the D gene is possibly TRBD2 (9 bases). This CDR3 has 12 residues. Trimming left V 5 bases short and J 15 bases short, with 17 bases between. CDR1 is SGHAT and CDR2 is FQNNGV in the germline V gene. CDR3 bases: TGTGCCAGCAGCCAATCTAGCGGGACAGGGTTCTTC. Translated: CASSQSSGTGFF.

CDR3 bases: TGTGCCAGCAGTAAGGGACAGGGATCAGGAGAGACCCAGTACTTC. Its protein product is CASSKGQGSGETQYF. The rearrangement joins TRBV9 to TRBJ2-5; TRBD1 matches at 9 bases. CDR1 SGDLS and CDR2 YYNGEE come from the germline V gene. V was pared by 5 bases and J by 4 bases, with 9 bases of the junction left unmatched. The CDR3 totals 15 residues.

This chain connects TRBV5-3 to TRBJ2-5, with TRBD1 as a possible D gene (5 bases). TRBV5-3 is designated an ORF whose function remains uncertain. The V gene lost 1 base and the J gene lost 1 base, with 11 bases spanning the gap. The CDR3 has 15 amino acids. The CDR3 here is CARSLKVRAQETQYF. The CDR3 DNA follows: TGTGCCAGAAGCTTGAAGGTCAGGGCCCAAGAGACCCAGTACTTC.

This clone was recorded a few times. The CDR3 is CASSQEWTLAGVGNNEQFF. The CDR3 DNA reads as TGTGCCAGCAGCCAAGAATGGACTCTAGCGGGAGTGGGGAACAATGAGCAGTTCTTC. The chain is built from TRBV4-2 and TRBJ2-1, with TRBD2 identical over 10 bases. CDR3 length: 19 residues. The V segment lost 0 bases and the J segment 5 bases; nucleotides outside the gene matches: 13. Germline CDR1 is LGHNA and CDR2 is YNFKEQ.

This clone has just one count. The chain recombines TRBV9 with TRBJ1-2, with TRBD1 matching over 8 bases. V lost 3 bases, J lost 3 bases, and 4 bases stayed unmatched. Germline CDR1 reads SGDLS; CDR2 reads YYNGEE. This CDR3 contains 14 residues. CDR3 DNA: TGTGCCAGCAGCGATGGACAGGGCGACTATGGCTACACCTTC. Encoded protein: CASSDGQGDYGYTF.

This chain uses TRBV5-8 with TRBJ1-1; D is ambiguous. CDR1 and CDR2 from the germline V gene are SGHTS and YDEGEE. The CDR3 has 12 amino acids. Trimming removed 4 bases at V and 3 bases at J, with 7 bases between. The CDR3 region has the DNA TGTGCCAGCAGCCGCTCGGACACTGAAGCTTTCTTT. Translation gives CASSRSDTEAFF. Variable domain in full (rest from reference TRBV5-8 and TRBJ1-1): EAGVTQSPTHLIKTRGQQATLRCSPISGHTSVYWYQQALGLGLQFLLWYDEGEERNRGNFPPRFSGRQFPNYSSELNVNALELEDSALYLCASSRSDTEAFFGQGTRLTVV.

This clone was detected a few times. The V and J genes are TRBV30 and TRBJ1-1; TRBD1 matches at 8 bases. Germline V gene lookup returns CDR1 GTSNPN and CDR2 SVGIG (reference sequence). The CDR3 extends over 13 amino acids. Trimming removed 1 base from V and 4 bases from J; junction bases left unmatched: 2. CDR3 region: CAWSEQGGTEAFF. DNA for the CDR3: TGTGCCTGGAGTGAACAGGGGGGCACTGAAGCTTTCTTT.

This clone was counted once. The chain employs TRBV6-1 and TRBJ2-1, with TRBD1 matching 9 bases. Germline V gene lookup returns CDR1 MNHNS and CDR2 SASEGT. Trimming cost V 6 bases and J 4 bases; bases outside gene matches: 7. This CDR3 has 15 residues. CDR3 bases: TGTGCCAGCAGCCGATCGGGACAGGGTTACAATGAGCAGTTCTTC. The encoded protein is CASSRSGQGYNEQFF.